This T cell receptor beta chain came from a study of cytomegalovirus exposure and HLA in healthy donors. Regarding the study as a whole: Listed as cytomegalovirus-associated were more than 150 TCR beta chains. Of the V segments, some could not be distinguished, including TRBV6-2 and TRBV6-3, and were excluded. Usually a TCR sequence was rare, but some public TCRs were found in many donors. A later analysis appeared to link common viral pathogens to several of the most significant clusters.

J gave up 7 bases and V 0 bases, and 7 bases lay outside the gene matches. The CDR3 covers 15 residues. Germline CDR1 and CDR2: SGDLS and YYNGEE. As regards this clone: The antigen is not known.

PCR involved 60 Vbeta and 13 Jbeta primers. TCRdb keeps only in-frame clones here, not all; method: immunoSEQ multiplex PCR. Of fewer than 200,000 clones listed, over 75% are singletons. This clonotype was sampled from a woman aged 45-60 years in good health and CMV-seronegative. The material sequenced was PBMCs. The V call is TRBV9, the J call TRBJ2-7; 10 bases align to TRBD1. CDR3 nucleotide sequence: TGTGCCAGCAGCGTAGGAAGACAGGGGGCGTGGGAGCAGTACTTC. Residues: CASSVGRQGAWEQYF.